This passage covers 20 T cell receptor beta chains from one sample sequenced in a study of blood T cell repertoires in COVID-19. Data came from immunoSEQ multiplex PCR; TCRdb stores just in-frame clones and leaves some out. Seen here are approximately 300,000 clones, roughly 90% observed once, and the top ten hold approximately 4.5%. The sample taken for sequencing was PBMCs or T cells enriched from blood (not recorded which). These TCRs come from a woman between 18 and 29 years old with acute COVID-19.

The chain combines TRBV3-1 (or the pseudogene TRBV3-2) with TRBJ2-7; tentative D call: TRBD1 (6 bases). The ends were cut back, 1 base at V and 2 bases at J, with 9 bases in the middle. CDR3 length equals 14 residues. Germline V gene lookup returns CDR1 LGHDT and CDR2 YNNKEL (reference sequence). CDR3 DNA sequence: TGTGCCAGCAGCCAAGGGAGGACAGCCTACGAGCAGTACTTC. This sequence encodes CASSQGRTAYEQYF.

V usage is TRBV27 and J usage is TRBJ1-2; TRBD1 agrees at 9 bases. The CDR3 loop spans 16 amino acids. V dropped 8 bases and J dropped 11; count of bases not matched to a gene: 21. Germline CDR1 MNHEY, CDR2 SMNVEV (reference sequence). The CDR3 coding sequence is TGTGCCAGCGACCCGGCCAGAGTCCACAGGGGGCTTGGGTACACCTTC. It codes for CASDPARVHRGLGYTF.

This chain uses TRBV2 with TRBJ1-6, with 7 bases that match TRBD1. This CDR3 comprises 14 residues. Trimming cost V 6 bases and J 7 bases; bases outside gene matches: 6. In germline, CDR1 is SNHLY, CDR2 FYNNEI. The CDR3 sequence is CASRRGTANSPLHF. The CDR3, as DNA: TGTGCCAGCAGAAGAGGGACAGCAAATTCACCCCTCCACTTT.

This clone has a single count. Other DNA sequences within the sample encode an identical CDR3. This chain joins TRBV28 and TRBJ1-6, with D possibly matching TRBD1 (6 bases). Trimming took 4 bases from V and 8 from J, leaving 9 bases between them. Germline V gene lookup returns CDR1 MDHEN and CDR2 SYDVKM. The CDR3 loop spans 13 amino acids. CDR3 coding DNA: TGTGCCAGCAGTTCACAGGGCGATTCACCCCTCCACTTT. Translating gives CASSSQGDSPLHF.

This clone occurred once. The chain has TRBV29-1 and TRBJ1-3; D call uncertain. The V gene's germline CDR1 is SQVTM and CDR2 ANQGSEA. Trimming removed 4 bases at V and 4 bases at J, with 17 bases between. The CDR3 is 15 amino acids. CDR3 bases: TGCAGCGTTGCATTCCCCGGGGTAGCCGGAAACACCATATATTTT. Amino acid sequence: CSVAFPGVAGNTIYF.

This chain joins TRBV19 and TRBJ1-5; perhaps TRBD1 as D (6 bases). CDR1 and CDR2 from the germline V gene are LNHDA and SQIVND (reference sequence). The CDR3 is made up of 15 amino acids. V lost 4 bases and J 4 bases, leaving 14 bases between the germline ends. In nucleotides, the CDR3 is TGTGCCAGTAGTAGGGGGCAGGTGGGGAATCAGCCCCAGCATTTT. Protein sequence: CASSRGQVGNQPQHF. Together with reference TRBV19 and TRBJ1-5, the CDR3 gives the full variable domain: DGGITQSPKYLFRKEGQNVTLSCEQNLNHDAMYWYRQDPGQGLRLIYYSQIVNDFQKGDIAEGYSVSREKKESFPLTVTSAQKNPTAFYLCASSRGQVGNQPQHFGDGTRLSIL.

The chain employs TRBV10-3 and TRBJ1-3; no definite D call. V was clipped by 2 bases and J by 4 bases, with 9 bases between them. The CDR3 runs 14 residues. CDR1 is ENHRY and CDR2 is SYGVKD in the germline V gene. The CDR3 DNA reads TGTGCCATCAGTGAGGGAGATTTAGGAAACACCATATATTTT. Its translation is CAISEGDLGNTIYF.

This rearrangement joins TRBV10-3 to TRBJ2-5, with 7 bases lining up with TRBD2. With 0 bases clipped from V and 2 bases from J, the junction kept 6 bases outside the gene matches. Germline V gives CDR1 ENHRY, CDR2 SYGVKD. This CDR3 spans 16 amino acids. DNA for the CDR3: TGTGCCATCAGTGAGTCGAGGGCTAGCGGACAAGAGACCCAGTACTTC. Its protein product is CAISESRASGQETQYF.

For this clone: The junction departs from the called germline gene at one end, perhaps through a read error. The chain joins TRBV2 to TRBJ1-1, with TRBD1 as a possible D gene (5 bases). The CDR3 covers 11 residues. Germline CDR1 SNHLY, CDR2 FYNNEI. The CDR3 spells CASTGGIRWAF. In DNA form, the CDR3 reads TGTGCCAGCACGGGGGGGATTAGGTGGGCCTTT.

The chain has TRBV28 and TRBJ1-1; D unclear. The germline CDR1 and CDR2 sequences are MDHEN and SYDVKM. Deletions cut 6 bases from V and 8 bases from J, with 10 bases between. The CDR3 covers 11 residues. CDR3 coding DNA: TGTGCCAGCAGCTTCGGGAGAGAAGCTTTCTTT. Protein product: CASSFGREAFF.

The chain uses TRBV9 and TRBJ2-7, with TRBD2 matching over 9 bases. Germline V gene sequence: CDR1 SGDLS, CDR2 YYNGEE. There are 16 residues in the CDR3. Trimming took 4 bases from V and 0 from J; bases not matched to a gene: 8. This CDR3 reads CASSNGGLAASYEQYF. The CDR3 DNA follows: TGTGCCAGCAGCAACGGGGGACTAGCAGCCTCCTACGAGCAGTACTTC.

The chain carries TRBV5-1 and TRBJ2-1; 8 bases fit TRBD2. The V segment lost 3 bases and the J segment 3 bases; nucleotides outside the gene matches: 2. CDR1 SGHRS and CDR2 YFSETQ come from the germline V gene. The CDR3 loop spans 14 amino acids. The CDR3 sequence: CASSSGTSYNEQFF. CDR3 sequence (DNA): TGCGCCAGCAGCTCAGGGACTAGCTACAATGAGCAGTTCTTC.

This sequence joins TRBV3-1 (or the pseudogene TRBV3-2) and TRBJ1-1; D unclear. This CDR3 contains 14 residues. The germline gives CDR1 LGHDT, CDR2 YNNKEL (reference sequence). Deletions cut 5 bases from V and 0 bases from J, with 10 bases between. CDR3 DNA sequence: TGTGCCAGCAGCTATACTACAATGAACACTGAAGCTTTCTTT. As protein: CASSYTTMNTEAFF.

This chain links TRBV28 with TRBJ1-3; perhaps TRBD1 as D (5 bases). CDR1 is MDHEN, CDR2 SYDVKM, per germline. V was cut by 5 bases and J by 4 bases, with 18 bases left in between. This CDR3 spans 16 amino acids. The CDR3 sequence: CASSERRGTSGNTIYF. The CDR3 region has the DNA TGTGCCAGCAGTGAACGTCGGGGGACTTCAGGAAACACCATATATTTT. Supplemented by reference TRBV28 and TRBJ1-3, the full variable domain reads DVKVTQSSRYLVKRTGEKVFLECVQDMDHENMFWYRQDPGLGLRLIYFSYDVKMKEKGDIPEGYSVSREKKERFSLILESASTNQTSMYLCASSERRGTSGNTIYFGEGSWLTVV.

The chain couples TRBV27 to TRBJ2-1, with D possibly being TRBD1 (6 bases). Looked up from germline, CDR1 is MNHEY and CDR2 is SMNVEV (reference sequence). V was trimmed by 2 bases and J by 6 bases, leaving 14 bases between them. The CDR3 covers 15 residues. The CDR3 sequence: CASSLVARGSNEQFF. Written as DNA, the CDR3 is TGTGCCAGCAGTTTAGTAGCGAGGGGGAGCAATGAGCAGTTCTTC.

This chain links TRBV5-1 with TRBJ2-7; maybe TRBD1 (5 bases). The CDR3 totals 13 residues. The germline V gene encodes CDR1 SGHRS and CDR2 YFSETQ. V shed 2 bases and J shed 4 bases, with 10 bases lying between them. In nucleotides, the CDR3 is TGCGCCAGCAGCTTCAGGGATCCGTACGAGCAGTACTTC. The encoded protein is CASSFRDPYEQYF.

The V and J genes are TRBV7-9 and TRBJ2-3; tentatively, D is TRBD2 (6 bases). Germline V CDR1 and CDR2: SEHNR, FQNEAQ (reference sequence). This CDR3 is built from 16 residues. Trimming removed 2 bases from V and 0 bases from J, with 12 bases in between. The CDR3 bases are TGTGCCAGCAGCTTAACAGCGGGTTTTAGCACAGATACGCAGTATTTT. It is translated as CASSLTAGFSTDTQYF.

The genes are TRBV5-1 and TRBJ2-5; D is perhaps TRBD2 (7 bases). This CDR3 spans 15 amino acids. The germline V gene encodes CDR1 SGHRS and CDR2 YFSETQ. Trimming pared 3 bases from V and 5 bases from J, leaving 17 bases between. CDR3 region: CASSSGDTGGETQYF. CDR3 bases: TGCGCCAGCAGCTCCGGGGACACCGGGGGGGAGACCCAGTACTTC.

V is TRBV6-5 and J is TRBJ1-5; no clear D. The germline V and J ends were trimmed by 2 bases and 5 bases, with 10 bases remaining between them. The CDR3 length is 14 residues. In germline, CDR1 is MNHEY, CDR2 SVGAGI. CDR3 in DNA: TGTGCCAGCAGTTACACGGCAGGCGATCAGCCCCAGCATTTT. It is translated as CASSYTAGDQPQHF.

A word on this clone: The same CDR3 also results from other DNA sequences found in this sample. This CDR3 is CASSFRGGDTQYF. Here the CDR3 DNA reads TGTGCCAGCAGCTTTAGGGGGGGAGATACGCAGTATTTT. The chain carries TRBV9 and TRBJ2-3, with D tentatively TRBD2 (7 bases). The CDR3 loop spans 13 amino acids. Trimming took 4 bases from V and 5 from J, leaving 11 bases between them. In germline, CDR1 is SGDLS, CDR2 YYNGEE. Full variable domain (remainder filled in from reference TRBV9 and TRBJ2-3): DSGVTQTPKHLITATGQRVTLRCSPRSGDLSVYWYQQSLDQGLQFLIQYYNGEERAKGNILERFSAQQFPDLHSELNLSSLELGDSALYFCASSFRGGDTQYFGPGTRLTVL.